This T cell receptor (beta chain) was sequenced in a study of cytotoxic CD8 clonotypes in ibrutinib-treated CLL. Study information: Sequenced samples delivered averages of 270,000 or so productive templates and some 93,000 productive rearrangements. Study observations and caveats: At baseline, clonality was higher than in age-matched healthy donors and correlated with CD8+ counts. Clonality increased at ibrutinib response and stayed stable in sustained remission. At progression, however, it fell back toward baseline.

TCR beta libraries used about 2 micrograms of DNA from cryopreserved PBMCs. TCRdb's table, derived via immunoSEQ multiplex PCR, lists solely in-frame clones and lacks some. This repertoire shows 120,000 to 150,000 clones, roughly 90% found once; its top ten account for roughly a tenth. V lost 6 bases to trimming and J lost 5 bases; unmatched junction nucleotides: 3. This CDR3 comprises 15 residues. The germline gives CDR1 MNHEY, CDR2 SVGAGI. About this clone itself: The antigen remains unidentified.

The chain employs TRBV6-5 and TRBJ2-3; the match to TRBD2 covers 15 bases. The specimen comprised PBMCs, sampled after 12 months of ibrutinib treatment. This TCR was sampled from a human donor with chronic lymphocytic leukemia. The DNA for the CDR3 is TGTGCCAGCAGCCTGGGACTAGCGGGAGGAGATACGCAGTATTTT. Translation gives CASSLGLAGGDTQYF.